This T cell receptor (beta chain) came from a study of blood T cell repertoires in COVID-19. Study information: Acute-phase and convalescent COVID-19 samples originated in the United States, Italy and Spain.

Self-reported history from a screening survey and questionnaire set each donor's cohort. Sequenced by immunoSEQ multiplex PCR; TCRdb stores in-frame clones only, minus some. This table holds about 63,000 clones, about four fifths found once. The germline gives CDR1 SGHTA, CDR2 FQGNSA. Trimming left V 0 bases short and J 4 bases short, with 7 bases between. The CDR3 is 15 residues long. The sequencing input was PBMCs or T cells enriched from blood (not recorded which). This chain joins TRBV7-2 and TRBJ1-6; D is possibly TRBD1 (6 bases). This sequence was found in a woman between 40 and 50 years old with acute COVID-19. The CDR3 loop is CASSLAGHYNSPLHF. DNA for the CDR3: TGTGCCAGCAGCTTAGCGGGACATTATAATTCACCCCTCCACTTT.